This T cell receptor (beta chain) was profiled in a study of CD8+CD57+ T cells in acquired aplastic anemia. In patients chosen for sequencing, flow cytometry had shown CD8+CD57+ cell expansion. Profiles of TCR beta VDJ and CDR3 were generated from a genomic DNA template. TCRdb processed the reads anew with MiXCR; each CDR3 protein has one entry. The sample holds about 160,000 distinct CDR3 sequences, roughly 48% seen once. This clonotype was recorded only once. The junction shows a germline mismatch at one end, possibly a read error. This TCR was recovered from a human donor with aplastic anemia. Material: sorted CD4+, CD8+, or CD8+CD57+ T cells (not recorded which) from PBMCs.

The CDR3, as DNA: TGCAGCGTTAAAGATCCGGTGAACACTGAAGCTTTCTTT. As protein: CSVKDPVNTEAFF. The chain employs TRBV29-1 and TRBJ1-1; D not resolved. Germline V gene data show CDR1 as SQVTM and CDR2 as ANQGSEA. The CDR3 has 13 amino acids.